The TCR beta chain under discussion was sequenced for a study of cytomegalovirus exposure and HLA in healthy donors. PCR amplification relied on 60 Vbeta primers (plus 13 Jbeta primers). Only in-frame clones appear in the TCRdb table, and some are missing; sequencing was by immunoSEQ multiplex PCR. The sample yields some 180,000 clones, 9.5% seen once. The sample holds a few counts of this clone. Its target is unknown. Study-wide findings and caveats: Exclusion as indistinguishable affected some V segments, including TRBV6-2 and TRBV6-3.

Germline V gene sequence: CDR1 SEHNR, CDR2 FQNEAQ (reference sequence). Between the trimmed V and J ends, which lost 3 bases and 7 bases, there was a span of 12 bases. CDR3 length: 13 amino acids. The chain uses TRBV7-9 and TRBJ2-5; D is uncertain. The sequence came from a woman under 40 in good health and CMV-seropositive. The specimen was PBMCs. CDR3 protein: CASSFFEEGTQYF. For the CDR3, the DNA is TGTGCCAGCAGCTTTTTCGAGGAAGGGACCCAGTACTTC.